The following is a T cell receptor (beta chain) sequence with its context. This clone was counted a single time. Its antigen target is currently unknown. No base qualities exist here, and no much larger clone lies one base off it. The data were taken from a study of blood T cell repertoires in COVID-19 (dated by TCRdb to the early 2020s). Concerning the study at large: Samples from collaborators originated in the United States, Italy and Spain and spanned both the acute and convalescent phases of COVID-19. HLA class I and class II types, where available, came from metadata supplied by the sample provider rather than from assay-based typing. Samples came from the ongoing ImmuneRACE study (first 160 participants) plus 1,254 subjects from 6 global collaborators. Deeply sampled blood TCRbeta repertoires from subjects exposed to, actively infected with, or recovered from COVID-19 were included in the dataset. The repertoires were released in a freely available public database intended as a resource for research on the immune response to SARS-CoV-2. The prospective study material was composed of cDNA or gDNA derived from T cells, B-cell-depleted T cells, or PBMCs. Nearly every sample came with metadata listing a de-identified subject ID, COVID-19 status, age in years and sex.

The study at large found these results: The quantity of clinical and demographic metadata differed by source and by participant and was supplied without curation.

Collaborating institutions collected whole blood in K2EDTA tubes following their own protocols. Collaborator samples were shipped for TCRbeta analysis as frozen whole blood, isolated PBMCs, or DNA extracted from either sample type. TCRbeta CDR3 regions were amplified from genomic DNA using the immunoSEQ Assay, a bias-controlled multiplex PCR. The authors processed their data as follows. Within the assay, amplification of reference gene primers was used to estimate how many nucleated cells each sample contained. To quantify the absolute abundance of each unique TCRbeta CDR3 rearrangement, sequence reads were collapsed and filtered. For each sample, productive Simpson clonality was calculated by taking the square root of Simpson's diversity index across productive rearrangements. Sourced from immuneACCESS, this table was stored by TCRdb with only in-frame sequences that have V and J called. A share of the clones is absent; for the studies checked, an unresolved V gene accounts for under half, and the remainder has no known explanation. The DNA gave D and trimming, while V, J and clone size come from that table. Counted in this sample were some 110,000 clones; 70% to 80% of them appeared once. Of the sample, approximately 0.87% falls within the top ten clones.

The clonotype comes from a human donor with acute or convalescent COVID-19. The donor label of this sample is uncertain. The sequenced material came from peripheral blood.

The nucleotides read TGCAGCGTAAGACGGGGTCTCAATGAGCAGTTCTTC. This sequence encodes CSVRRGLNEQFF. This chain joins TRBV29-1 to TRBJ2-1; D gene: possibly TRBD2, on 5 matching bases. V and J are truncated by 6 bases and 6 bases respectively, leaving an intervening sequence of 12 bases. The CDR3 has 12 amino acids, counting the end cysteine and phenylalanine. This entry keeps only the CDR3 DNA: 36 bases, framed from base 1. CDR1 and CDR2 were assigned from the germline V gene as SQVTM and ANQGSEA.